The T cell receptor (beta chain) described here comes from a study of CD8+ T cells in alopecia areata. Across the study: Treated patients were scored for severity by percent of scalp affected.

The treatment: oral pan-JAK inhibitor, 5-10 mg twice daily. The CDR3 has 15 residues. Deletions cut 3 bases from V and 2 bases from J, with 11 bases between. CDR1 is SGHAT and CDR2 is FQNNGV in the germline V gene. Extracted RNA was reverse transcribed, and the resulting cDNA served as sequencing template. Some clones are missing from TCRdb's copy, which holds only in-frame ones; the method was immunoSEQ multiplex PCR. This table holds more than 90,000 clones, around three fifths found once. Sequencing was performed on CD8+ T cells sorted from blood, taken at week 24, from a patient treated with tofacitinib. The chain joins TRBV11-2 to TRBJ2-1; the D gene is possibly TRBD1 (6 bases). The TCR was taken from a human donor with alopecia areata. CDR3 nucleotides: TGTGCCAGCAGCTTCCTCCAGGGGACCTACAATGAGCAGTTCTTC. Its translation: CASSFLQGTYNEQFF.